The 15 T cell receptor beta chains in this list originate from one sample, sequenced in a study of cytomegalovirus exposure and HLA in healthy donors. With 60 Vbeta and 13 Jbeta primers, the PCR was carried out. Assay: immunoSEQ multiplex PCR; the TCRdb copy retains only in-frame clones and omits some. The sample has roughly 130,000 clones; around 72% are singletons. The sequencing input was PBMCs. The receptors shown here come from a woman aged 40 to 49 in good health and CMV-seronegative.

The chain links TRBV13 to TRBJ2-2, with D perhaps TRBD2 (6 bases). Trimming removed 5 bases from V and 4 bases from J, with 8 bases in between. CDR1 and CDR2 from the germline V gene are PRHDT and FYEKMQ (reference sequence). This CDR3 region has 13 residues. CDR3 loop: CASSGDSTGELFF. In DNA, the CDR3 is TGTGCCAGCAGCGGGGACTCCACCGGGGAGCTGTTTTTT.

This clone showed up just once. The gene calls are TRBV5-1 and TRBJ2-7; D is perhaps TRBD1 (5 bases). V was pared by 4 bases and J by 0 bases, with 17 bases between. From germline, CDR1 is SGHRS and CDR2 YFSETQ. The CDR3 is 16 amino acids. The CDR3 sequence: CASSGRETASSYEQYF. The CDR3 nucleotides read TGCGCCAGCAGCGGGCGAGAGACAGCGAGCTCCTACGAGCAGTACTTC.

The V call is TRBV18, the J call TRBJ2-7; D may be TRBD1 (6 bases). This CDR3 is 15 amino acids long. The germline V gene encodes CDR1 KGHSH and CDR2 LQKENI. Trimming removed 6 bases from V and 3 bases from J, with 18 bases in between. This CDR3 is CASSPGRGLNYEQYV. CDR3 bases: TGTGCCAGCTCCCCTGGCAGGGGCCTTAACTACGAGCAGTACGTC.

This chain connects TRBV18 to TRBJ1-1; 7 bases are shared with TRBD1. After removal of 4 bases from V and 3 bases from J, the junction contained 5 bases not matched to a gene. Germline V CDR1 and CDR2: KGHSH, LQKENI. The CDR3 is made up of 14 amino acids. This CDR3 reads CASSQTTGDTEAFF. The CDR3 bases are TGTGCCAGCTCACAGACAACAGGGGACACTGAAGCTTTCTTT. Using reference TRBV18 and TRBJ1-1 for the parts outside the CDR3, the full variable domain is NAGVMQNPRHLVRRRGQEARLRCSPMKGHSHVYWYRQLPEEGLKFMVYLQKENIIDESGMPKERFSAEFPKEGPSILRIQQVVRGDSAAYFCASSQTTGDTEAFFGQGTRLTVV.

Only a few counts were recorded for this clone. The genes are TRBV2 and TRBJ1-1, with no clear D. Germline CDR1 reads SNHLY; CDR2 reads FYNNEI. V lost 3 bases and J 4 bases, leaving 12 bases between the germline ends. This CDR3 has 14 amino acids. CDR3 amino acids: CASSDNRGGTEAFF. The CDR3 DNA reads TGTGCCAGCAGTGACAACAGAGGAGGCACTGAAGCTTTCTTT.

The CDR3 protein is CASSYTLAGGADWYF. In DNA form, the CDR3 reads TGTGCCAGCAGTTACACACTAGCGGGGGGCGCCGATTGGTACTTC. The chain has TRBV6-5 and TRBJ2-7; 12 positions match TRBD2. Germline values: CDR1 MNHEY, CDR2 SVGAGI. CDR3 length: 15 amino acids. V lost 2 bases to trimming and J lost 12 bases; unmatched junction nucleotides: 11.

A single count supports this clone. The chain couples TRBV6-1 to TRBJ2-3; TRBD1 matches 12 bases. The CDR3 is 15 residues long. With 6 bases clipped from V and 6 bases from J, the junction kept 7 bases outside the gene matches. The germline V gene has CDR1 MNHNS and CDR2 SASEGT. CDR3 loop: CASRLRDRGPDTQYF. CDR3 in DNA: TGTGCCAGCAGACTCCGGGACAGGGGGCCCGATACGCAGTATTTT.

The rearrangement uses TRBV19 and TRBJ1-1; no clear D. Trimming cost V 0 bases and J 0 bases, with 14 bases left between them. The CDR3 is made up of 17 amino acids. Germline V CDR1 and CDR2: LNHDA, SQIVND (reference sequence). The CDR3 bases are TGTGCCAGTAGTATAGATCTATTGAACGGGGTGAACACTGAAGCTTTCTTT. Translation gives CASSIDLLNGVNTEAFF.

The chain combines TRBV9 with TRBJ1-5, with D possibly TRBD1 on 5 matching bases. In germline, CDR1 is SGDLS, CDR2 YYNGEE. Deletions cut 0 bases from V and 3 bases from J, with 7 bases between. The CDR3 runs to 14 residues. The CDR3 spells CASSVGGPNQPQHF. Here the CDR3 DNA reads TGTGCCAGCAGCGTAGGGGGCCCCAATCAGCCCCAGCATTTT.

This chain joins TRBV5-1 and TRBJ2-1; a weak D match, TRBD1 (7 bases). CDR1 is SGHRS, CDR2 YFSETQ, per germline. The CDR3 contains 16 residues. V was pared by 0 bases and J by 5 bases, with 15 bases between. The CDR3 sequence is CASSLGLEGANNEQFF. CDR3 bases: TGCGCCAGCAGCTTGGGATTGGAGGGGGCAAACAATGAGCAGTTCTTC.

The rearrangement joins TRBV5-4 to TRBJ2-4, with 9 bases aligning to TRBD2. V was pared by 4 bases and J by 6 bases, with 5 bases of the junction left unmatched. The CDR3 consists of 14 residues. The germline V gene encodes CDR1 SGHNT and CDR2 YYREEE (reference sequence). The CDR3 protein is CASSAGLAPNIQYF. The CDR3 DNA follows: TGTGCCAGCAGCGCGGGACTAGCCCCAAACATTCAGTACTTC.

This chain links TRBV5-1 with TRBJ2-3, with D tentatively TRBD1 (5 bases). V was pared by 0 bases and J by 5 bases, with 16 bases between. The germline CDR1 and CDR2 sequences are SGHRS and YFSETQ. This CDR3 region has 16 residues. CDR3 protein: CASSLAVGALKDTQYF. CDR3 nucleotide sequence: TGCGCCAGCAGCTTGGCGGTAGGGGCTTTAAAAGATACGCAGTATTTT.

This clone was seen only once. The gene calls are TRBV2 and TRBJ1-2; 9 bases line up with TRBD1. The V gene end was trimmed by 5 bases and the J gene end by 4 bases; junction bases not matched to a gene: 11. The germline V gene encodes CDR1 SNHLY and CDR2 FYNNEI. CDR3 length: 16 residues. Written as DNA, the CDR3 is TGTGCCAGCAGTACCACCGGGACAGGGACCGCCTATGGCTACACCTTC. Its protein is CASSTTGTGTAYGYTF. Variable domain in full (rest from reference TRBV2 and TRBJ1-2): EPEVTQTPSHQVTQMGQEVILRCVPISNHLYFYWYRQILGQKVEFLVSFYNNEISEKSEIFDDQFSVERPDGSNFTLKIRSTKLEDSAMYFCASSTTGTGTAYGYTFGSGTRLTVV.

V and J are TRBV9 and TRBJ2-1; 8 nucleotides match TRBD2. The germline V gene encodes CDR1 SGDLS and CDR2 YYNGEE. With 4 bases clipped from V and 8 bases from J, the junction kept 14 bases outside the gene matches. This CDR3 has 16 amino acids. The CDR3 region is CASSLQAAGGLDEQFF. CDR3 sequence (DNA): TGTGCCAGCAGCCTCCAGGCGGCGGGGGGCTTAGATGAGCAGTTCTTC.

This clone has only one observation. The rearrangement links TRBV9 to TRBJ2-3, with 9 bases aligning to TRBD2. The CDR3 sequence is 14 residues long. Germline lookup yields CDR1 SGDLS and CDR2 YYNGEE. V trimming: 6 bases; J trimming: 2 bases; junction bases outside the gene matches: 4. Written as DNA, the CDR3 is TGTGCCAGCAACGAGCGGGGGGACACAGATACGCAGTATTTT. It encodes CASNERGDTDTQYF.